A selection of T cell receptor beta chains follows, all from one sample in a study of technical replicates of blood from a handful of donors. Libraries were prepared by immunoSEQ multiplex PCR; TCRdb keeps only in-frame clonotypes and omits some of them. This table holds roughly 73,000 clones, approximately 93% found once. The sample taken for sequencing was T cells isolated from PBMCs. The receptors derive from a human donor in good health. Both conserved end residues are part of each CDR3. The D gene is left open where the match is weak. Not every row has a clone size; where given, it reads once, few, many or a size class.

V gene	J gene	D gene	clone size	CDR3 protein	CDR3 DNA
TRBV4-1	TRBJ2-1	TRBD2	.	CASSPVSGRAYNEQFF	TGCGCCAGCAGCCCTGTTAGCGGGAGGGCCTACAATGAGCAGTTCTTC
TRBV2	TRBJ2-7	TRBD1	.	CASSELPGQGNEQYF	TGTGCCAGCAGTGAGTTACCGGGACAGGGTAACGAGCAGTACTTC
TRBV6-5	TRBJ2-1	TRBD2	.	CASSYASGRTYNEQFF	TGTGCCAGCAGTTACGCTAGCGGAAGAACCTACAATGAGCAGTTCTTC
TRBV5-6	TRBJ1-6	TRBD1	few	CASSLPGGMDSPLHF	TGTGCCAGCAGCTTGCCAGGGGGTATGGATTCACCCCTCCACTTT
TRBV9	TRBJ2-7	TRBD2	.	CASSEGRLAEEQYF	TGTGCCAGCAGCGAGGGGCGACTAGCTGAAGAGCAGTACTTC
TRBV7-9	TRBJ1-2	.	.	CASSLGSAGGVGGYTF	TGTGCCAGCAGCTTAGGATCCGCGGGAGGAGTTGGTGGCTACACCTTC
TRBV4-2	TRBJ1-1	.	once	CASSQDVVNTEAFF	TGTGCCAGCAGCCAAGATGTCGTGAACACTGAAGCTTTCTTT
TRBV7-9	TRBJ2-7	TRBD1	.	CASSSYRGEQYF	TGTGCCAGCAGCTCTTACAGGGGCGAGCAGTACTTC
TRBV28	TRBJ2-3	.	.	CASSLQGSTDTQYF	TGTGCCAGCAGTTTACAGGGGAGCACAGATACGCAGTATTTT
TRBV7-9	TRBJ2-7	.	.	CASSLVTRSDIVDSYEQYF	TGTGCCAGCAGCTTAGTGACACGGTCGGACATTGTCGACTCCTACGAGCAGTACTTC
TRBV5-4	TRBJ2-5	TRBD1	.	CASSLGQGGETQYF	TGTGCCAGCAGCTTAGGACAGGGCGGGGAGACCCAGTACTTC
TRBV7-6	TRBJ1-3	.	.	CASSLGPGTGNTIYF	TGTGCCAGCAGCTTGGGGCCAGGGACTGGAAACACCATATATTTT
TRBV2	TRBJ2-2	TRBD2	.	CASVPASGNTGELFF	TGTGCTTCTGTCCCGGCTAGCGGGAACACCGGGGAGCTGTTTTTT